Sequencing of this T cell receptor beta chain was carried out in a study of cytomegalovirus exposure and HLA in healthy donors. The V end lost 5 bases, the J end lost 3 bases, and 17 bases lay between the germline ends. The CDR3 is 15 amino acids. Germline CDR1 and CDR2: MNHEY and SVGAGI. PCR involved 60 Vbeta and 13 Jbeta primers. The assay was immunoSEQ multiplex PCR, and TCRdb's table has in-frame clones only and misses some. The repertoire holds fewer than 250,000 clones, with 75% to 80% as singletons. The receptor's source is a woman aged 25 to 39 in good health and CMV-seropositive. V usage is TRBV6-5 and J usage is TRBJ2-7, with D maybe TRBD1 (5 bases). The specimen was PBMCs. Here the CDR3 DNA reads TGTGCCAGCAGTGCAAGTGGGGCCCGACGCTACGAGCAGTACTTC. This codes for CASSASGARRYEQYF.